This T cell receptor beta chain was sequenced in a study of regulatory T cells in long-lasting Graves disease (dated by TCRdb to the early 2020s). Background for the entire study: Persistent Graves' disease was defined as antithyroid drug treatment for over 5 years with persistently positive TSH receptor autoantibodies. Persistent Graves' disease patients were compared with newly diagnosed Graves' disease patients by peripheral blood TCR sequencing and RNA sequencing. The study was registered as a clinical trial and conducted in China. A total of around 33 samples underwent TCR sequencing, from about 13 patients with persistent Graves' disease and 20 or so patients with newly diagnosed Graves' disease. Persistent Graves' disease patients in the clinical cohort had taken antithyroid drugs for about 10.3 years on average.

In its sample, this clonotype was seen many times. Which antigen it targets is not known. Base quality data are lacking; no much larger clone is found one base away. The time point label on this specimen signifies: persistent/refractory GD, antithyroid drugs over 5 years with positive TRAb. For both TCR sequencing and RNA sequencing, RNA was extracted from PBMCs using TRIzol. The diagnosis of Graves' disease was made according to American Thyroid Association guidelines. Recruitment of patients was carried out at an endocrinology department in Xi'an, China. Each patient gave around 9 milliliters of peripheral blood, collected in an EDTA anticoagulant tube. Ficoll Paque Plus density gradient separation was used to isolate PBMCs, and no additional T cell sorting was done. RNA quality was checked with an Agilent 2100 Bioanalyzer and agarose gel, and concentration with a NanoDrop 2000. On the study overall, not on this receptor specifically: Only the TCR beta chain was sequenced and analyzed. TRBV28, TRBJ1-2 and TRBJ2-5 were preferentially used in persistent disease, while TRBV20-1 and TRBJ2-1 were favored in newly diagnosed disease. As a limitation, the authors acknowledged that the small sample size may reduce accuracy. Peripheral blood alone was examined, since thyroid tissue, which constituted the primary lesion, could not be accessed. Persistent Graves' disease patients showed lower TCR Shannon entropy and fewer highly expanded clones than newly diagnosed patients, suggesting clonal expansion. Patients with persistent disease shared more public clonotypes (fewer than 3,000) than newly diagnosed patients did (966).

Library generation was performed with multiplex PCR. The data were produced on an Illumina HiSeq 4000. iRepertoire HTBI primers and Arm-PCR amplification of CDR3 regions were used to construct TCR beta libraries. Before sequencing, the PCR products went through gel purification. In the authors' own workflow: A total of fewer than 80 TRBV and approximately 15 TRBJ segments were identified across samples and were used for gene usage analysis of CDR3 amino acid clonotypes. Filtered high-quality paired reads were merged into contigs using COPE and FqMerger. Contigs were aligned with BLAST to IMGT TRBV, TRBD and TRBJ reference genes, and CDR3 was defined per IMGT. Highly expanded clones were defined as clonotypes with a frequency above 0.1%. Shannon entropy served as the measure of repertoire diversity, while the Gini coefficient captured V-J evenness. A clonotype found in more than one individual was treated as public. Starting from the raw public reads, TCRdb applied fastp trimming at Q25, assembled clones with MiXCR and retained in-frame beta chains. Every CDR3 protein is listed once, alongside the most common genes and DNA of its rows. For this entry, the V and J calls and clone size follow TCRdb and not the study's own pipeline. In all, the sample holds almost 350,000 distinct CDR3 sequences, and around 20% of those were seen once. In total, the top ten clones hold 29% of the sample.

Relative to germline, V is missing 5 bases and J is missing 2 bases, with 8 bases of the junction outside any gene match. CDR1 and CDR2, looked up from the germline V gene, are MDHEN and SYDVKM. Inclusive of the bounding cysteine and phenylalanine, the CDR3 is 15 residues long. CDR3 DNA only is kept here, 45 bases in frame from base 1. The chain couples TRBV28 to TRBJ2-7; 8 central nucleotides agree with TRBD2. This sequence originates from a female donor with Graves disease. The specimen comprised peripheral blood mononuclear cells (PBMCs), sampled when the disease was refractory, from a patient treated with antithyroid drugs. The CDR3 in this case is CASSGLGLDTYEQYF. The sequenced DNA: TGTGCCAGCAGTGGGCTGGGACTAGACACCTACGAGCAGTACTTC.